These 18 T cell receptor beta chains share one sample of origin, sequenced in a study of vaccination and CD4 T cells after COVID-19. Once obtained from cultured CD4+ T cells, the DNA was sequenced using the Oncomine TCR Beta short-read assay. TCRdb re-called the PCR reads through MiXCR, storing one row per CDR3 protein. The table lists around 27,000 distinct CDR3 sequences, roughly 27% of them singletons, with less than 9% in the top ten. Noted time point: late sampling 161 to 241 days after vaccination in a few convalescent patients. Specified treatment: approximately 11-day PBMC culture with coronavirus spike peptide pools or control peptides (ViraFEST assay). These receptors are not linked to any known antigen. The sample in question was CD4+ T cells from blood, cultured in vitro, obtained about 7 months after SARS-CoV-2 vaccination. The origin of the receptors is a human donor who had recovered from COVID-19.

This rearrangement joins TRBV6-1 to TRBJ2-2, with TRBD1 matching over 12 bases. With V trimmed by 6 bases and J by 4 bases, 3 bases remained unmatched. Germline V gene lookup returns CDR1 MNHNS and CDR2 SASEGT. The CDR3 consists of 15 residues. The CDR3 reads CASRGTGGFTGELFF. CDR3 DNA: TGTGCCAGCAGGGGGACAGGGGGCTTCACCGGGGAGCTGTTTTTT.

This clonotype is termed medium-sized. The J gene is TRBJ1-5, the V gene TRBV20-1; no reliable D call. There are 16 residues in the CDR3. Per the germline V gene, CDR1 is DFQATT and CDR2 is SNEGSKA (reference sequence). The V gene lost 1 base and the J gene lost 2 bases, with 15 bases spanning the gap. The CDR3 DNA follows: TGCAGTGCTAGAGGGCTAGTATGGGCCGGCAATCAGCCCCAGCATTTT. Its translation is CSARGLVWAGNQPQHF.

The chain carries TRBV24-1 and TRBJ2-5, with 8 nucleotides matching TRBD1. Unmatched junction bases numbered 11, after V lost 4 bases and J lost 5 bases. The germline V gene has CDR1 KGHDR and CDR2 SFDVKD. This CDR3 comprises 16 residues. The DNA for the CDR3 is TGTGCCACCAGTGACTCTGGACAGGGCGGTTTGGAGACCCAGTACTTC. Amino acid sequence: CATSDSGQGGLETQYF.

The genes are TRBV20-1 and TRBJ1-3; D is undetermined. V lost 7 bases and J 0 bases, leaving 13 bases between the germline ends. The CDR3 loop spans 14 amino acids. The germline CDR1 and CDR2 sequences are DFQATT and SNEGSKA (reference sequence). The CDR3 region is CSVLSLSSGNTIYF. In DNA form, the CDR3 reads TGCAGTGTTCTCAGTCTCAGCTCTGGAAACACCATATATTTT.

CDR3 sequence reads: CASNPGGPGETQYF. The CDR3 region has the DNA TGTGCCAGCAACCCTGGGGGTCCAGGAGAGACCCAGTACTTC. The rearrangement joins TRBV2 to TRBJ2-5; D is perhaps TRBD1 or TRBD2 (5 bases each). Trimming took 7 bases from V and 4 from J, leaving 16 bases between them. Germline loops: CDR1 SNHLY, CDR2 FYNNEI. The CDR3 runs to 14 residues.

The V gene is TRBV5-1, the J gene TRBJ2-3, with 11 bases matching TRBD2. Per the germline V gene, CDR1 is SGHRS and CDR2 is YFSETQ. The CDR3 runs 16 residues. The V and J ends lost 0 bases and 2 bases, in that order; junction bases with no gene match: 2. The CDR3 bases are TGCGCCAGCAGCTTGGGGGGACTAGCGGACACAGATACGCAGTATTTT. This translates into CASSLGGLADTDTQYF. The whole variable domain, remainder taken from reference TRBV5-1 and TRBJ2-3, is KAGVTQTPRYLIKTRGQQVTLSCSPISGHRSVSWYQQTPGQGLQFLFEYFSETQRNKGNFPGRFSGRQFSNSRSEMNVSTLELGDSALYLCASSLGGLADTDTQYFGPGTRLTVL.

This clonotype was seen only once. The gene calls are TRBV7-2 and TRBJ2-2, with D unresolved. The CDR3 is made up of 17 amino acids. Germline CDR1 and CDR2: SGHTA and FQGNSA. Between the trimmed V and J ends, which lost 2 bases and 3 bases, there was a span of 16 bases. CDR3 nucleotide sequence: TGTGCCAGCAGCTTAAGAATTAGGAATGGGGACACCGGGGAGCTGTTTTTT. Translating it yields CASSLRIRNGDTGELFF.

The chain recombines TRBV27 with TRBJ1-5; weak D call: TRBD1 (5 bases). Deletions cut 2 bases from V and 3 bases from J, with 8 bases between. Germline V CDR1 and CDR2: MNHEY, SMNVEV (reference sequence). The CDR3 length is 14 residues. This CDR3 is CASSLSRDNQPQHF. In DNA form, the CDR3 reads TGTGCCAGCAGTTTAAGCAGGGACAATCAGCCCCAGCATTTT.

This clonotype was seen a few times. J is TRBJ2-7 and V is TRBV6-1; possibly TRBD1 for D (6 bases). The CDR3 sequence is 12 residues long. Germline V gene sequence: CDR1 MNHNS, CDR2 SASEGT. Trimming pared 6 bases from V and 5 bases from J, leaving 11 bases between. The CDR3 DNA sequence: TGTGCCAGCAGATCGGACAGCCACGAGCAGTACTTC. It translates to CASRSDSHEQYF.

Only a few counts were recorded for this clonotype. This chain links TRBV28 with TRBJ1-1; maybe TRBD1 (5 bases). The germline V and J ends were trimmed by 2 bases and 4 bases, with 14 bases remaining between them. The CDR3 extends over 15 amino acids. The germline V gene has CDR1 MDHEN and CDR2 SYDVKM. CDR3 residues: CASSLTLVGLTEAFF. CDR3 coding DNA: TGTGCCAGCAGTTTAACTCTGGTGGGACTCACTGAAGCTTTCTTT.

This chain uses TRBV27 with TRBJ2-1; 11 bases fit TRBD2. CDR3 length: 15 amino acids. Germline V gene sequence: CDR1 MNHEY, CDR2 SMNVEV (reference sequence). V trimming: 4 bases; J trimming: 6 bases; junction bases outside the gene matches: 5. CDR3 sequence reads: CASSSLAGGSNEQFF. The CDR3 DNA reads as TGTGCCAGCAGTTCCCTAGCGGGAGGTTCCAATGAGCAGTTCTTC.

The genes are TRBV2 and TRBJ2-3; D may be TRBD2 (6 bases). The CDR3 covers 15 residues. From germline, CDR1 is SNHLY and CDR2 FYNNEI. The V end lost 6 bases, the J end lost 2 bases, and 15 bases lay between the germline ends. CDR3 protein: CASSPGLQFTDTQYF. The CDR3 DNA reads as TGTGCCAGCAGCCCGGGACTTCAATTCACAGATACGCAGTATTTT.

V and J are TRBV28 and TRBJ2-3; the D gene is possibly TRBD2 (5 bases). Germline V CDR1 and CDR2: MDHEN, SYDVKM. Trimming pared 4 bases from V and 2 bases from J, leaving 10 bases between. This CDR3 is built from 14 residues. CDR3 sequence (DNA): TGTGCCAGCAGTTCCGGACTTTCCACAGATACGCAGTATTTT. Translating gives CASSSGLSTDTQYF.

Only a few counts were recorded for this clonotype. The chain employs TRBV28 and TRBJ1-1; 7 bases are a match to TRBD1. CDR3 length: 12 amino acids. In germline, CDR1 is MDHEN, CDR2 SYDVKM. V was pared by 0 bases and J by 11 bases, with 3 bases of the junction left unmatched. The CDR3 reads CASSLWTGMAFF. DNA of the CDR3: TGTGCCAGCAGTTTATGGACAGGGATGGCTTTCTTT. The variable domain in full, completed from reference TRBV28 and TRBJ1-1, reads DVKVTQSSRYLVKRTGEKVFLECVQDMDHENMFWYRQDPGLGLRLIYFSYDVKMKEKGDIPEGYSVSREKKERFSLILESASTNQTSMYLCASSLWTGMAFFGQGTRLTVV.

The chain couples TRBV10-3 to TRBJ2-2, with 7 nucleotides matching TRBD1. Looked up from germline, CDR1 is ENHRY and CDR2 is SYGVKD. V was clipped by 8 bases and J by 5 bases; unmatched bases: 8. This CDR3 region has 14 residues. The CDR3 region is CAIGGQSTTGELFF. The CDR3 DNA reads TGTGCCATCGGGGGACAGAGTACTACCGGGGAGCTGTTTTTT.

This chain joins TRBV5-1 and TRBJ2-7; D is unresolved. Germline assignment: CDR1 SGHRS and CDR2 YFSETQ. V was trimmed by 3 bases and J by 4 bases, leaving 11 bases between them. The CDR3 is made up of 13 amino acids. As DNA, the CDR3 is TGCGCCAGCAGCTCCCAAACAGAGTACGAGCAGTACTTC. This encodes CASSSQTEYEQYF.

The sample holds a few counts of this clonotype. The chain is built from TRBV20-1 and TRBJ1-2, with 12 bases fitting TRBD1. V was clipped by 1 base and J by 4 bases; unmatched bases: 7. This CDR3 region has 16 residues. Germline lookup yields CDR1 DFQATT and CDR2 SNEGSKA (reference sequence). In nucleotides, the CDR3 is TGCAGTGCTAGAGCGGGACAGGGGGCGCCAGGCTATGGCTACACCTTC. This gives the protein CSARAGQGAPGYGYTF.

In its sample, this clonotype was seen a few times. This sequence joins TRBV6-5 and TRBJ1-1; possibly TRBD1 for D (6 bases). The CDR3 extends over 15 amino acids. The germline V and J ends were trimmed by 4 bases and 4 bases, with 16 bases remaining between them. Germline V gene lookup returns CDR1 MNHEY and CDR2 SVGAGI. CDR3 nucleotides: TGTGCCAGCAGTTGGGCTGGAGGGGGTAGCACTGAAGCTTTCTTT. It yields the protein CASSWAGGGSTEAFF.